What follows describes a single TCR beta chain. Its antigen is not known. The data stem from a study of T cells expressing NK-cell markers. Study-wide context: The TCR beta repertoires originated in sorted CD3+CD56+NKG2C+, CD3+CD56+NKG2C- and CD3+CD56-NKG2C+ T cells. HCMV seropositivity characterized most of the eight sequenced donors, and seronegativity one.

Broader study findings: Clones of NKG2C+ T cells that had expanded were of unclear HCMV specificity. In more than 5 donors, dominant CD3+CD56+NKG2C+ clones formed about 1.0-7.5% of CD8+ cells.

One entry per CDR3 protein, without DNA, is what TCRdb gives after re-calling the 5' RACE reads. The specimen's table records tens of thousands of distinct CDR3 sequences. The CDR3 loop spans 15 amino acids. Germline V gene lookup returns CDR1 LNHNV and CDR2 YYDKDF (reference sequence). V and J are TRBV15 and TRBJ1-4; checking the TCRdb D call of TRBD1 is not possible without DNA. What was sequenced was blood T cells: a sorted CD56 or NKG2C T cell subset, CD4+ or CD8+ T cells, or bulk PBMC T cells (not recorded which). The clonotype originates from a woman between 18 and 69 years old in good health. The CDR3 spells CATTDSLGTNEKLFF. The entire variable domain, with the rest obtained from reference TRBV15 and TRBJ1-4, is as follows: DAMVIQNPRYQVTQFGKPVTLSCSQTLNHNVMYWYQQKSSQAPKLLFHYYDKDFNNEADTPDNFQSRRPNTSFCFLDIRSPGLGDTAMYLCATTDSLGTNEKLFFGSGTQLSVL.